This is a list of T cell receptor beta chains from one sample in a study of T cells in Graves' hyperthyroidism and ophthalmopathy. TCRdb itself ran the multiplex PCR reads through MiXCR, one entry per CDR3 protein. Seen here are a few hundred thousand distinct CDR3 sequences, approximately 15% observed once, and the top ten hold 2.5% to 4%. Sequenced material: blood. The origin of the receptors is a woman aged 40-49 years with Graves' ophthalmopathy. The conserved cysteine and the conserved F or W are not part of the CDR3 here.

TRBV20-1 SARDSTGTGLTGELF
TRBV4-1 ASSQGTHYEQY
TRBV3-1 ASSQETQY
TRBV27 ANSLRGGGSNQPQH
TRBV7-9 ASTGGELF
TRBV12-3/TRBV12-4 ASSHPTGILGEKLF
TRBV9 ASSVAGQLNTGELF
TRBV7-9 ASSSTVRFRDTQY
TRBV27 ASRPGGAYYEQY
TRBV2 ATYRDSGTSPLH
TRBV6-1 ASTPYSPANYGYT
TRBV7-3 ASSSTGTGRSGETQY
TRBV28 ATRLAGGTSWSQY
TRBV6-1 ASRPPGLETQY
TRBV11-2 TSSLDLGGSLGLAGVRAYNEQF
TRBV6-1 ASILTGANVLT
TRBV5-1 ASSLDSVNTEAF
TRBV28 ASSLSASGDTDTQY
TRBV28 ASSLGGSGSEQY
TRBV28 ASHTLGQGREQY
TRBV19 ASSRAKTEFNEQF
TRBV5-5 ASSLRPQGVGVANYGYT
TRBV7-9 ASSIGLAGGPRRGPADTQY
TRBV27 ASSQEGGRGAETQY
TRBV28 ASRLTGGTEAF
TRBV5-1 ASSLVMNTEAF
TRBV6-1 ASSDFSETQY
TRBV11-2 ASSPTGLAGAETQY
TRBV20-1 SARAQENTEAF
TRBV7-2 ASSLGPGLAGASSTDTQY
TRBV20-1 SAGDRDFQTYEQY
TRBV19 ASSRGQVAVNEQF
TRBV7-9 ASSSRNTEAF
TRBV20-1 SATMSEEQY
TRBV20-1 SASQTGGYNEQF